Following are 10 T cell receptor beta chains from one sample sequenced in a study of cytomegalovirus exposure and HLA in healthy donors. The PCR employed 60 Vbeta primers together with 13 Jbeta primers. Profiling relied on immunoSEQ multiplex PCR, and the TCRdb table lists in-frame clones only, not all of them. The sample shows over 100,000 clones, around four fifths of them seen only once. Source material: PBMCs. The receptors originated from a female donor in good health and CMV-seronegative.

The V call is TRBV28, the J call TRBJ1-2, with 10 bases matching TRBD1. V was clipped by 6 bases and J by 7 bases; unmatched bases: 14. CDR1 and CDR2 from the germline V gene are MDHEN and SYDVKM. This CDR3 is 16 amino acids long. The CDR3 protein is CASSPPSYRDRGGYTF. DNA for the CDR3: TGTGCCAGCAGCCCCCCCAGCTACCGGGACAGGGGTGGCTACACCTTC.

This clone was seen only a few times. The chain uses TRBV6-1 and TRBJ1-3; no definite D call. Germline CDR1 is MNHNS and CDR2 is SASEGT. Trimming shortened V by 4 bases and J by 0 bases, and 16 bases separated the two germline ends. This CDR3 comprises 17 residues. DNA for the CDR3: TGTGCCAGCAGTGTTAGCGCGACTCCTGGCTCTGGAAACACCATATATTTT. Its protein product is CASSVSATPGSGNTIYF.

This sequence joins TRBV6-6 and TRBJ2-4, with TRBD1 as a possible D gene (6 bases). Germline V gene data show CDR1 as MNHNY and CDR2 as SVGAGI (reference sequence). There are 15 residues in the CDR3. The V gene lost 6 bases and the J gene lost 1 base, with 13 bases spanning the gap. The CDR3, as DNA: TGTGCCAGCAGACCCCCCGACAGGGCCAAAAACATTCAGTACTTC. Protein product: CASRPPDRAKNIQYF.

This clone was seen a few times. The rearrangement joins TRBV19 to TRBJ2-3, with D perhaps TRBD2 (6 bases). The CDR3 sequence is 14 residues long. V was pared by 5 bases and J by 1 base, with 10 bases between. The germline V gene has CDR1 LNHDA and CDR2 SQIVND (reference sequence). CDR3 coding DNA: TGTGCCAGTAGTTCCCCTAGCGGCACAGATACGCAGTATTTT. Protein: CASSSPSGTDTQYF.

CDR3 loop: CASSAGGSGGPDTQYF. The CDR3 bases are TGTGCCAGCAGTGCCGGAGGGAGCGGGGGACCAGATACGCAGTATTTT. This chain connects TRBV6-4 to TRBJ2-3; TRBD2 matches at 8 bases. CDR1 and CDR2 from the germline V gene are MRHNA and SNTAGT. J gave up 4 bases and V 4 bases, and 10 bases lay outside the gene matches. The CDR3 length is 16 residues.

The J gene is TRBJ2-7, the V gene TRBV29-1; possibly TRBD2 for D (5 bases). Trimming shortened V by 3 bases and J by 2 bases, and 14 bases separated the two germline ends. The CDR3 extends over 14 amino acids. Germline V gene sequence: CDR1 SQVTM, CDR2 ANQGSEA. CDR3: CSVDIGGLAYEQYF. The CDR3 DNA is TGCAGCGTTGACATAGGAGGCCTCGCCTACGAGCAGTACTTC.

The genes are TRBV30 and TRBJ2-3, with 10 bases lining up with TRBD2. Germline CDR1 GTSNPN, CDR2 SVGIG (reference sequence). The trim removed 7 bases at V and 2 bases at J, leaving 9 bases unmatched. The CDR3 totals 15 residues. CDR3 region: CALRKAGGNTDTQYF. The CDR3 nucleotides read TGTGCCTTACGGAAAGCGGGAGGGAACACAGATACGCAGTATTTT.

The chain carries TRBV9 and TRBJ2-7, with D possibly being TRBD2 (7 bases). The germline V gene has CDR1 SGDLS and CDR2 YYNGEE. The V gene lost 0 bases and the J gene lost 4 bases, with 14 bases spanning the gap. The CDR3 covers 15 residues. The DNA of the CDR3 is TGTGCCAGCAGCGTAGGCGGGGGCAGGGGTTACGAGCAGTACTTC. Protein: CASSVGGGRGYEQYF.

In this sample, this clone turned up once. The CDR3 spells CASRPGLADNEQFF. The DNA of the CDR3 is TGTGCCAGCAGACCGGGACTAGCGGACAATGAGCAGTTCTTC. The rearrangement joins TRBV28 to TRBJ2-1; TRBD2 matches 11 bases. Germline V gene lookup returns CDR1 MDHEN and CDR2 SYDVKM. V gave up 6 bases and J gave up 5 bases; unmatched junction bases: 3. This CDR3 has 14 residues.

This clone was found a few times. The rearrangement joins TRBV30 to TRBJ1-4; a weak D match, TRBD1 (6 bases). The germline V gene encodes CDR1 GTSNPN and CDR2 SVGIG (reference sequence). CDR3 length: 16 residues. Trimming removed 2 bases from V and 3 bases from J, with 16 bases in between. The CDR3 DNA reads TGTGCCTGGAGTCTTCTCCCAGGGGTGCCTAATGAAAAACTGTTTTTT. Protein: CAWSLLPGVPNEKLFF.